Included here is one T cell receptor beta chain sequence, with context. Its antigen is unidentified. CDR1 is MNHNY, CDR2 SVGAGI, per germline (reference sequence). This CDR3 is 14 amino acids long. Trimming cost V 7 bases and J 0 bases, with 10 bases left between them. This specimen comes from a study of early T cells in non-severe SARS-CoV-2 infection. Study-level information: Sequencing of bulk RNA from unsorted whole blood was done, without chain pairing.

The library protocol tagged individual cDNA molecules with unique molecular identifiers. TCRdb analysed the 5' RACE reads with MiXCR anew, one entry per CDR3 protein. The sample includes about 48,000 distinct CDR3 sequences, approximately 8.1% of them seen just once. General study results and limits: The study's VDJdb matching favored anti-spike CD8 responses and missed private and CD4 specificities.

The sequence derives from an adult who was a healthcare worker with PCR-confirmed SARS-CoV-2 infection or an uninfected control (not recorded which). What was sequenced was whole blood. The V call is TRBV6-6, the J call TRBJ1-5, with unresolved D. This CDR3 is CASNDLYSNQPQHF. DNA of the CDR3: TGTGCCAGCAATGACCTCTATAGCAATCAGCCCCAGCATTTT.